This T cell receptor beta chain stems from a study of regulatory dendritic cells for organ transplantation. Turning to this clone: The antigen remains undetermined.

Study-level points and caveats: Naive T cells showed high diversity, memory cells less, memory CD8+ least.

The data were produced by immunoSEQ multiplex PCR, yet TCRdb's version contains in-frame clones alone and is incomplete. The profile shows under 40,000 clones, just over 90% of them singletons. The CDR3 sequence is 14 residues long. The V gene end was trimmed by 5 bases and the J gene end by 6 bases; junction bases not matched to a gene: 5. Germline CDR1 and CDR2: MNHEY and SMNVEV (reference sequence). CD4+ or CD8+ T cells were sorted as naive CD45RA+ or memory CD45RO+. The origin of this receptor is a human donor in good health. Sequences were obtained from naive CD8+ T cells from blood. Subset specified: CD45RA+ naive T cells. The rearrangement uses TRBV27 and TRBJ2-1; 9 bases line up with TRBD2. The chain's CDR3 is CASSEREALNEQFF. The CDR3 DNA reads TGTGCCAGCAGTGAGCGGGAGGCCCTCAATGAGCAGTTCTTC.